Below, one T cell receptor beta chain is given with its context. The antigen remains unidentified. Healthy bone marrow donors supplied every sample. The source of the sample is a study of cytomegalovirus exposure and HLA in healthy donors. Study findings and constraints: The listing of 150 to 200 TCR beta chains classed them as cytomegalovirus-associated. Later analysis reportedly placed an Asian-associated ancestry cluster below the roughly 690-donor mean in N-insertions.

The PCR made use of 60 Vbeta and 13 Jbeta primers. Assay: immunoSEQ multiplex PCR; the TCRdb copy retains only in-frame clones and omits some. The sample comprises about 140,000 clones, roughly 80% of which are singletons, and 1.2% rests with the top ten. Trimming at V came to 4 bases and at J to 5 bases, leaving 3 bases not matched to a gene. CDR3 length equals 13 residues. CDR1 is MNHNS and CDR2 is SASEGT in the germline V gene. Sequenced input: PBMCs. The receptor was isolated from a female donor in good health and CMV-seronegative. The genes are TRBV6-1 and TRBJ2-5; 8 bases line up with TRBD1. The CDR3 loop reads CASSVRDRETQYF. The CDR3 nucleotides read TGTGCCAGCAGTGTCCGGGACAGGGAGACCCAGTACTTC.